These 13 T cell receptor beta chains were all obtained from the same sample, sequenced in a study of T cells in Graves' hyperthyroidism and ophthalmopathy. Amplification of TCR beta CDR3 regions was performed using RNA transcripts as template. When the TCR CDR3 underwent first-round RT-PCR, the HTBI primer set was used. TCRdb re-called the multiplex PCR reads with MiXCR, one entry per CDR3 protein. In the table there are about 640,000 distinct CDR3 sequences, 14% of which are singletons. Sample: blood. The source is a woman aged 45 to 65 with Graves' ophthalmopathy.

The sample holds many counts of this clonotype. The chain is built from TRBV28 and TRBJ1-3; tentatively, D is TRBD1 (5 bases). Trimming removed 7 bases from V and 5 bases from J, with 15 bases in between. CDR1 is MDHEN, CDR2 SYDVKM, per germline. This CDR3 comprises 14 residues. The DNA of the CDR3 is TGTGCCAGCACCTCGAGAGGGGCCCGAAACACCATATATTTT. Translating gives CASTSRGARNTIYF. Using reference TRBV28 and TRBJ1-3 for the parts outside the CDR3, the full variable domain is DVKVTQSSRYLVKRTGEKVFLECVQDMDHENMFWYRQDPGLGLRLIYFSYDVKMKEKGDIPEGYSVSREKKERFSLILESASTNQTSMYLCASTSRGARNTIYFGEGSWLTVV.

This clonotype was detected many times. The chain recombines TRBV7-8 with TRBJ2-1; no reliable D call. V lost 4 bases and J 1 base, leaving 8 bases between the germline ends. CDR1 and CDR2 from the germline V gene are SGHVS and FQNEAQ. The CDR3 has 14 residues. The CDR3 DNA is TGTGCCAGCAGCTCATCTAGTTCCTACAATGAGCAGTTCTTC. Residues: CASSSSSSYNEQFF.

The chain uses TRBV6-2 or TRBV6-3 and TRBJ2-7, with 12 bases lining up with TRBD2. CDR1 is MNHEY, CDR2 SVGEGT, per germline. The V gene end was trimmed by 0 bases and the J gene end by 3 bases; junction bases not matched to a gene: 3. This CDR3 has 16 amino acids. The CDR3 is CASSYSGLAGNYEQYF. CDR3 nucleotide sequence: TGTGCCAGCAGTTACTCAGGACTAGCGGGAAACTACGAGCAGTACTTC.

This clonotype was seen many times. J is TRBJ2-5 and V is TRBV7-2, with D unclear. Germline CDR1 is SGHTA and CDR2 is FQGNSA. Trimming removed 1 base from V and 2 bases from J, with 11 bases in between. This CDR3 is built from 15 residues. CDR3 loop: CASSLDRSLQETQYF. Written as DNA, the CDR3 is TGTGCCAGCAGCTTAGATCGGAGCTTACAAGAGACCCAGTACTTC. The complete variable domain, with remaining parts taken from reference TRBV7-2 and TRBJ2-5, reads GAGVSQSPSNKVTEKGKDVELRCDPISGHTALYWYRQSLGQGLEFLIYFQGNSAPDKSGLPSDRFSAERTGGSVSTLTIQRTQQEDSAVYLCASSLDRSLQETQYFGPGTRLLVL.

The table lists this clonotype with many counts. The chain has TRBV20-1 and TRBJ2-5, with 9 bases identical to TRBD2. Germline V gene data show CDR1 as DFQATT and CDR2 as SNEGSKA (reference sequence). CDR3 length equals 15 residues. V lost 0 bases and J lost 2; bases outside the gene matches: 4. CDR3 residues: CSARDRLAVQETQYF. CDR3 nucleotides: TGCAGTGCTAGAGATAGACTAGCGGTTCAAGAGACCCAGTACTTC.

Many counts were recorded for this clonotype. The chain employs TRBV20-1 and TRBJ2-7; no definite D call. Germline CDR1 reads DFQATT; CDR2 reads SNEGSKA (reference sequence). V lost 5 bases to trimming and J lost 0 bases, with 11 bases between them. The CDR3 totals 13 residues. CDR3 amino acids: CSAVHPSSYEQYF. In DNA form, the CDR3 reads TGCAGTGCTGTGCATCCGAGCTCCTACGAGCAGTACTTC.

This clonotype was picked up a small number of times. The rearrangement joins TRBV28 to TRBJ1-2; D gene ambiguous. CDR1 is MDHEN, CDR2 SYDVKM, per germline. This CDR3 region has 15 residues. V gave up 1 base and J gave up 1 base, with 10 bases separating them. CDR3 bases: TGTGCCAGCAGTTTATACCCAAGGGATAACTATGGCTACACCTTC. It codes for CASSLYPRDNYGYTF.

In its sample, this clonotype was seen a few times. The rearrangement links TRBV7-2 to TRBJ1-3; D remains unclear. Trimming removed 5 bases from V and 0 bases from J, with 11 bases in between. The germline gives CDR1 SGHTA, CDR2 FQGNSA. There are 15 residues in the CDR3. The CDR3, as DNA: TGTGCCAGCAGCACGAGCCAGGACTCTGGAAACACCATATATTTT. The encoded protein is CASSTSQDSGNTIYF.

The chain employs TRBV11-2 and TRBJ2-3, with 14 positions matching TRBD2. The CDR3 is made up of 17 amino acids. CDR1 and CDR2 from the germline V gene are SGHAT and FQNNGV. After removal of 5 bases from V and 5 bases from J, the junction contained 9 bases not matched to a gene. In DNA form, the CDR3 reads TGTGCCAGCAGCCGAGCCGGGACTAGCGGGAGCCGAGATACGCAGTATTTT. As protein: CASSRAGTSGSRDTQYF.

This clonotype was seen ten or more times. V and J are TRBV29-1 and TRBJ1-1; unclear D gene. Germline CDR1 and CDR2: SQVTM and ANQGSEA. The CDR3 runs 13 residues. V lost 4 bases and J lost 2, with 11 bases in between. Here the CDR3 reads CSVGLLSNTEAFF. The DNA of the CDR3 is TGCAGCGTTGGGTTGCTCTCTAACACTGAAGCTTTCTTT.

This clonotype was detected ten times or more. The chain links TRBV4-1 to TRBJ1-5; D is uncertain. Germline V lookup: CDR1 MGHRA, CDR2 YSYEKL. The CDR3 covers 15 residues. Trimming cost V 0 bases and J 3 bases, with 9 bases left between them. CDR3 DNA: TGCGCCAGCAGCCAAGAAGGACTGCCCAATCAGCCCCAGCATTTT. As protein: CASSQEGLPNQPQHF.

This clonotype has a count of ten or more. This CDR3 reads CASRDTGRWDQPQHF. In DNA, the CDR3 is TGTGCCAGCAGGGACACGGGCAGGTGGGATCAGCCCCAGCATTTT. This chain connects TRBV2 to TRBJ1-5; weak D call: TRBD1 (5 bases). The germline V and J ends were trimmed by 6 bases and 5 bases, with 17 bases remaining between them. This CDR3 has 15 residues. The germline V gene encodes CDR1 SNHLY and CDR2 FYNNEI. Full variable domain (rest looked up from reference TRBV2 and TRBJ1-5): EPEVTQTPSHQVTQMGQEVILRCVPISNHLYFYWYRQILGQKVEFLVSFYNNEISEKSEIFDDQFSVERPDGSNFTLKIRSTKLEDSAMYFCASRDTGRWDQPQHFGDGTRLSIL.

The sample holds one count of this clonotype. This chain connects TRBV7-9 to TRBJ2-2; 8 bases agree with TRBD1. Germline CDR1 is SEHNR and CDR2 is FQNEAQ (reference sequence). The CDR3 is made up of 16 amino acids. The trim removed 4 bases at V and 6 bases at J, leaving 10 bases unmatched. The CDR3 reads CASSWTGSVKPGELFF. DNA for the CDR3: TGTGCCAGCAGCTGGACAGGGTCAGTCAAGCCCGGGGAGCTGTTTTTT.